This T cell receptor (beta chain) is from a study of vaccination effects on CD4 cells after COVID-19. Measured with immunoSEQ multiplex PCR; TCRdb has only the in-frame clones, and not every one. The sample contains around 33,000 clones, about two thirds of which appear only once. Regarding the study as a whole: The study had few convalescent patients and no early post-infection timepoints.

After expansion with viral peptide pools in the ViraFEST assay, antigen-specific CD4+ T cells were sequenced. Having been cultured for under twelve days, the cells underwent CD4+ T cell isolation. Of the BNT162b2 and mRNA-1273 vaccines, participants received two doses of one or the other. All vaccine recipients tested negative for nucleocapsid antibodies and had never contracted SARS-CoV-2 infection. In the cultures, half the medium was exchanged for IL-2 medium on days 3 and 7. There are a few counts of this clone. Its antigen remains unidentified. This specimen was CD4+ T cells from PBMCs cultured with SARS-CoV-2 spike peptides, taken after COVID-19 vaccination. The sequence was collected from a human donor who received a COVID-19 vaccine.

The CDR3 here is CASSEVDSYSNQPQHF. CDR3 bases: TGTGCCAGCAGTGAAGTGGACAGCTATAGCAATCAGCCCCAGCATTTT. The rearrangement uses TRBV6-1 and TRBJ1-5, with D maybe TRBD1 (6 bases). In germline, CDR1 is MNHNS, CDR2 SASEGT. The CDR3 runs to 16 residues. V lost 1 base and J lost 0, with 10 bases in between.